Below are 16 T cell receptor beta chains sequenced from a single sample in a study of blood T cell repertoires in COVID-19. Sequencing used immunoSEQ multiplex PCR; TCRdb keeps in-frame clones, though not all of them. The sample has about 220,000 clones, 75% to 90% seen once. Sequencing was done on a sample of PBMCs or T cells enriched from blood (not recorded which). The source of these receptors is a woman in her 40s with acute COVID-19.

CDR3 loop: CASSLQGTEAFF. CDR3 DNA sequence: TGTGCCAGCAGCTTACAGGGCACTGAAGCTTTCTTT. This chain links TRBV13 with TRBJ1-1, with D perhaps TRBD1 (5 bases). The V and J ends lost 2 bases and 4 bases respectively, with 5 bases between them. The CDR3 totals 12 residues. Germline V gives CDR1 PRHDT, CDR2 FYEKMQ (reference sequence).

V gene TRBV4-1 combines with J gene TRBJ1-2; 8 nucleotides align to TRBD1. This CDR3 is built from 17 residues. V lost 0 bases, J lost 2 bases, and 8 bases stayed unmatched. Germline loops: CDR1 MGHRA, CDR2 YSYEKL. CDR3 amino acids: CASSQEQGAFSNYGYTF. CDR3 nucleotide sequence: TGCGCCAGCAGCCAAGAGCAGGGGGCCTTTTCAAACTATGGCTACACCTTC.

The chain carries TRBV27 and TRBJ2-7, with TRBD1 matching 7 bases. The CDR3 is made up of 13 amino acids. Trimming cost V 3 bases and J 5 bases; bases outside gene matches: 4. Per germline, CDR1 MNHEY and CDR2 SMNVEV (reference sequence). Here the CDR3 reads CASSFITGDEQYV. The CDR3 DNA reads as TGTGCCAGCAGTTTTATAACAGGGGACGAGCAGTACGTC.

The chain links TRBV6-2 or TRBV6-3 to TRBJ2-1, with TRBD1 matching over 9 bases. Germline assignment: CDR1 MNHEY and CDR2 SVGEGT. Germline trimming cut 4 bases from V and 5 bases from J; bases unmatched to any gene: 3. CDR3 length: 14 amino acids. CDR3 residues: CASSSGTGNNEQFF. In nucleotides, the CDR3 is TGTGCCAGCAGTTCCGGGACAGGGAACAATGAGCAGTTCTTC.

The chain is built from TRBV29-1 and TRBJ1-1; TRBD1 matches at 7 bases. CDR1 and CDR2 from the germline V gene are SQVTM and ANQGSEA. The V and J ends lost 7 bases and 4 bases, in that order; junction bases with no gene match: 6. The CDR3 covers 12 residues. CDR3 nucleotides: TGCAGCGGCAGGGACAGAACCACTGAAGCTTTCTTT. Amino acids: CSGRDRTTEAFF.

The chain joins TRBV5-6 to TRBJ1-2, with D perhaps TRBD1 (6 bases). This CDR3 contains 14 residues. Germline V lookup: CDR1 SGHDT, CDR2 YYEEEE. V lost 4 bases, J lost 4 bases, and 14 bases lay in between. The DNA of the CDR3 is TGTGCCAGCAGCCCGTACAGGGTCTCCTATGGCTACACCTTC. Encoded protein: CASSPYRVSYGYTF. Variable domain in full (rest from reference TRBV5-6 and TRBJ1-2): DAGVTQSPTHLIKTRGQQVTLRCSPKSGHDTVSWYQQALGQGPQFIFQYYEEEERQRGNFPDRFSGHQFPNYSSELNVNALLLGDSALYLCASSPYRVSYGYTFGSGTRLTVV.

The chain recombines TRBV27 with TRBJ1-2; unclear D gene. Deletions cut 3 bases from V and 0 bases from J, with 8 bases between. The CDR3 has 14 residues. The germline CDR1 and CDR2 sequences are MNHEY and SMNVEV (reference sequence). The CDR3 DNA is TGTGCCAGCAGTTTGGGCCAGCCTAACTATGGCTACACCTTC. It is translated as CASSLGQPNYGYTF.

The V and J genes are TRBV5-4 and TRBJ1-4, with TRBD1 matching 7 bases. Trimming cost V 4 bases and J 4 bases; bases outside gene matches: 4. Germline lookup yields CDR1 SGHNT and CDR2 YYREEE (reference sequence). The CDR3 is made up of 14 amino acids. CDR3 in DNA: TGTGCCAGCAGCCCCAACAGGGGTAATGAAAAACTGTTTTTT. Its protein is CASSPNRGNEKLFF.

This chain uses TRBV5-6 with TRBJ2-3; the match to TRBD2 covers 11 bases. CDR1 SGHDT and CDR2 YYEEEE come from the germline V gene. This CDR3 region has 15 residues. Trimming removed 0 bases from V and 6 bases from J; junction bases left unmatched: 3. CDR3 sequence (DNA): TGTGCCAGCAGCTTGGGGGGACTAGCGGTGGATACGCAGTATTTT. It translates to CASSLGGLAVDTQYF.

The rearrangement joins TRBV5-1 to TRBJ2-7, with D perhaps TRBD2 (6 bases). The CDR3 loop spans 15 amino acids. Germline-derived CDR1 and CDR2 are SGHRS and YFSETQ. V shed 0 bases and J shed 2 bases, with 12 bases lying between them. The CDR3 is CASSLAGAYTYEQYF. CDR3 DNA sequence: TGCGCCAGCAGCTTGGCGGGAGCCTACACCTACGAGCAGTACTTC.

The chain links TRBV27 to TRBJ1-2; D is perhaps TRBD1 (6 bases). Deletions cut 3 bases from V and 6 bases from J, with 14 bases between. Germline V gene sequence: CDR1 MNHEY, CDR2 SMNVEV (reference sequence). The CDR3 is 14 amino acids. The CDR3 region is CASSLNRVSNGYTF. The CDR3 DNA is TGTGCCAGCAGTTTGAACAGGGTGTCTAATGGCTACACCTTC.

This clone was detected only once. The chain joins TRBV19 to TRBJ2-3; possible D gene TRBD2, 5 bases. Trimming removed 0 bases from V and 0 bases from J, with 10 bases in between. The CDR3 runs 16 residues. Germline CDR1 LNHDA, CDR2 SQIVND (reference sequence). The CDR3 spells CASSIDGMPSTDTQYF. The CDR3 coding sequence is TGTGCCAGTAGTATAGACGGGATGCCGAGCACAGATACGCAGTATTTT.

The DNA of the CDR3 is TGCGCCAGCAGCTCGACAGGGTCTCAGGGGCCCCAGCATTTT. This codes for CASSSTGSQGPQHF. The chain joins TRBV5-1 to TRBJ1-5, with 7 bases identical to TRBD1. Germline lookup yields CDR1 SGHRS and CDR2 YFSETQ. With V trimmed by 3 bases and J by 9 bases, 9 bases remained unmatched. The length of the CDR3 is 14 residues.

This chain joins TRBV6-4 and TRBJ1-1; unclear D gene. Germline CDR1 is MRHNA and CDR2 is SNTAGT. V lost 4 bases, J lost 0 bases, and 6 bases lay in between. This CDR3 comprises 13 residues. This CDR3 reads CASSAEMNTEAFF. CDR3 DNA sequence: TGTGCCAGCAGTGCCGAGATGAACACTGAAGCTTTCTTT.

The chain carries TRBV21-1 and TRBJ1-6; TRBD1, as called in the table, went unchecked against the DNA. TRBV21-1 is a documented pseudogene. This CDR3 is 18 amino acids long. CDR3 loop: CASTPGPGQGAKRSPLHF. The CDR3 DNA follows: TGTGCCAGCACCCCCGGACCGGGACAGGGGGCTAAAAGGTCACCCCTCCACTTT.

The V call is TRBV28, the J call TRBJ1-3; 8 bases are a match to TRBD1. The CDR3 covers 15 residues. In germline, CDR1 is MDHEN, CDR2 SYDVKM. With V trimmed by 4 bases and J by 3 bases, 5 bases remained unmatched. The CDR3 spells CASSYDRGVGNTIYF. The CDR3 bases are TGTGCCAGCAGTTACGACAGGGGAGTTGGAAACACCATATATTTT.